Presented here are 22 T cell receptor beta chains from one specimen sequenced in a study of T cells in narcolepsy. Sequencing was performed with immunoSEQ multiplex PCR; in TCRdb, only in-frame clones are kept and a portion is missing. Seen here are around 34,000 clones, 79% observed once, and the top ten hold under 5%. Sequenced material: memory (CD45RA-) CD4+ T cells from blood. The source is a human donor in good health.

This clone was detected only once. The J gene is TRBJ2-5, the V gene TRBV5-6; 8 bases are a match to TRBD1. The J call may be mistaken, given a closer DNA end match to TRBJ2-7. Germline V lookup: CDR1 SGHDT, CDR2 YYEEEE. The CDR3 loop spans 15 amino acids. In DNA, the CDR3 is TGTGCCAGCAGCGCAGAGACAGGGGTAGGCTACGAGCAGTACTTC. Translating gives CASSAETGVGYEQYF.

This chain joins TRBV19 and TRBJ1-2; D perhaps matches TRBD1 (5 bases). Germline CDR1 reads LNHDA; CDR2 reads SQIVND (reference sequence). V lost 6 bases to trimming and J lost 5 bases, with 13 bases between them. The CDR3 is made up of 13 amino acids. CDR3 sequence (DNA): TGTGCCAGTAGGTCCGGGGCGGTTTATGGCTACACCTTC. It is translated as CASRSGAVYGYTF.

The rearrangement joins TRBV4-1 to TRBJ1-1; no firm D call. The V end lost 5 bases, the J end lost 4 bases, and 14 bases lay between the germline ends. This CDR3 contains 14 residues. Germline values: CDR1 MGHRA, CDR2 YSYEKL. The CDR3 loop reads CASSFWPRSTEAFF. The CDR3 DNA is TGCGCCAGCAGCTTCTGGCCCCGGAGCACTGAAGCTTTCTTT.

The V call is TRBV6-1, the J call TRBJ2-7, with D tentatively TRBD1 or TRBD2 (6 bases each). There are 14 residues in the CDR3. Germline values: CDR1 MNHNS, CDR2 SASEGT. Between the trimmed V and J ends, which lost 4 bases and 2 bases, there was a span of 12 bases. The CDR3 DNA reads TGTGCCAGCAGTGCCGGGGGCGCAACCTACGAGCAGTACTTC. It codes for CASSAGGATYEQYF.

This chain connects TRBV4-1 to TRBJ2-6, with D perhaps TRBD1 (6 bases). The V and J ends lost 3 bases and 0 bases respectively, with 9 bases between them. The germline gives CDR1 MGHRA, CDR2 YSYEKL. There are 16 residues in the CDR3. CDR3 residues: CASSHNRASGANVLTF. Here the CDR3 DNA reads TGCGCCAGCAGCCACAACAGGGCCTCTGGGGCCAACGTCCTGACTTTC.

This rearrangement joins TRBV10-1 to TRBJ2-5; weak D call: TRBD1 (6 bases). The V end lost 5 bases, the J end lost 9 bases, and 22 bases lay between the germline ends. The CDR3 loop spans 15 amino acids. Germline loops: CDR1 WNHNN, CDR2 SYGVQD (reference sequence). The CDR3 spells CASSQLDESKGAQYF. Here the CDR3 DNA reads TGCGCCAGCAGTCAGCTTGACGAATCTAAGGGGGCCCAGTACTTC.

This chain links TRBV12-5 with TRBJ1-1, with 7 bases lining up with TRBD1. The germline gives CDR1 LGHNT, CDR2 FRNRAP. V lost 0 bases, J lost 5 bases, and 6 bases stayed unmatched. The CDR3 contains 15 residues. This CDR3 is CASGLVLGRGTEAFF. DNA of the CDR3: TGTGCTAGTGGTTTGGTACTTGGCAGGGGGACTGAAGCTTTCTTT.

The chain has TRBV28 and TRBJ2-4, with 7 bases aligning to TRBD2. The ends lost 6 bases at V and 1 base at J; junction bases unmatched: 6. Per the germline V gene, CDR1 is MDHEN and CDR2 is SYDVKM. There are 15 residues in the CDR3. CDR3 in DNA: TGTGCCAGCAGCCTCCCGGGAGGTGCCAAAAACATTCAGTACTTC. Translated, it gives CASSLPGGAKNIQYF.

The chain couples TRBV19 to TRBJ1-4; D is unresolved. V lost 7 bases and J 12 bases, leaving 24 bases between the germline ends. Germline V gene data show CDR1 as LNHDA and CDR2 as SQIVND (reference sequence). The CDR3 sequence is 15 residues long. In DNA, the CDR3 is TGTGCCAGTAAACCCCGTTCAACCGACCGGCGTGAACTGTTTTTT. It encodes CASKPRSTDRRELFF.

The chain recombines TRBV7-2 with TRBJ2-1; 12 nucleotides match TRBD2. The CDR3 has 15 residues. Germline V CDR1 and CDR2: SGHTA, FQGNSA. J gave up 10 bases and V 5 bases, and 9 bases lay outside the gene matches. In DNA, the CDR3 is TGTGCCAGCAGCCAATTGACTAGCGGGAGCGGCGAGCAGTTCTTC. Protein sequence: CASSQLTSGSGEQFF.

In this sample, this clone turned up once. This chain links TRBV30 with TRBJ2-4, with 14 bases fitting TRBD2. Germline loops: CDR1 GTSNPN, CDR2 SVGIG (reference sequence). V lost 5 bases to trimming and J lost 7 bases; unmatched junction nucleotides: 4. CDR3 length: 14 residues. The CDR3 sequence: CAWAGTSGSNIQYF. The CDR3 DNA reads TGTGCCTGGGCCGGGACTAGCGGGAGCAACATTCAGTACTTC.

CDR3 DNA: TGCGCCAGCAGCTCGGGGTTAGAGGGCAATGAAAAACTGTTTTTT. Translating it yields CASSSGLEGNEKLFF. The chain links TRBV5-1 to TRBJ1-4; no definite D call. CDR1 SGHRS and CDR2 YFSETQ come from the germline V gene. CDR3 length: 15 residues. Trimming stripped 3 bases from V and 5 bases from J, with 14 bases between.

This sequence joins TRBV6-1 and TRBJ1-2; TRBD1 matches 8 bases. The CDR3 loop spans 14 amino acids. Looked up from germline, CDR1 is MNHNS and CDR2 is SASEGT. Trimming removed 5 bases from V and 8 bases from J; junction bases left unmatched: 10. The CDR3 DNA sequence: TGTGCCAGCAGTCCTCGAGGACAGGGCCAGGGCTACACCTTC. This sequence encodes CASSPRGQGQGYTF.

The chain combines TRBV7-2 with TRBJ1-2; D is uncertain. Per the germline V gene, CDR1 is SGHTA and CDR2 is FQGNSA. V gave up 5 bases and J gave up 2 bases, with 15 bases separating them. The CDR3 consists of 15 residues. CDR3 nucleotide sequence: TGTGCCAGCAGCGCATCGTGGAGGGCCAACTATGGCTACACCTTC. Protein product: CASSASWRANYGYTF.

The rearrangement uses TRBV6-1 and TRBJ2-7; TRBD1 aligns across 9 bases. The germline V gene has CDR1 MNHNS and CDR2 SASEGT. V shed 6 bases, J shed 1 base, and the junction held 4 bases outside the gene matches. The CDR3 length is 14 residues. CDR3 loop: CASSLGQGSYEQYF. CDR3 in DNA: TGTGCCAGCAGCTTGGGACAGGGTTCCTACGAGCAGTACTTC.

The rearrangement joins TRBV10-2 to TRBJ1-5, with D possibly TRBD1 on 6 matching bases. There are 14 residues in the CDR3. Germline CDR1 WSHSY, CDR2 SAAADI. Trimming stripped 6 bases from V and 1 base from J, with 10 bases between. CDR3 nucleotides: TGCGCCAGCAGGAGAGGACAGAGCAATCAGCCCCAGCATTTT. Amino acids: CASRRGQSNQPQHF.

J is TRBJ2-5 and V is TRBV11-3; D is possibly TRBD2 (5 bases). V lost 5 bases to trimming and J lost 2 bases, with 15 bases between them. Germline CDR1 SGHNT, CDR2 YENEEA. CDR3 length equals 15 residues. The DNA for the CDR3 is TGTGCCAGCAGCGCCACCGGACTTCGACAAGAGACCCAGTACTTC. This encodes CASSATGLRQETQYF.

The chain has TRBV30 and TRBJ1-2, with D perhaps TRBD1 (5 bases). Germline values: CDR1 GTSNPN, CDR2 SVGIG (reference sequence). The CDR3 covers 13 residues. The V end lost 0 bases, the J end lost 9 bases, and 14 bases lay between the germline ends. The CDR3 DNA reads TGTGCCTGGAGTGTGGACGGCCGGGGCAGCTACACCTTC. It encodes CAWSVDGRGSYTF.

The genes are TRBV20-1 and TRBJ2-5; D remains ambiguous. The CDR3 length is 11 residues. CDR1 and CDR2 from the germline V gene are DFQATT and SNEGSKA (reference sequence). The V gene lost 4 bases and the J gene lost 7 bases, with 10 bases spanning the gap. Here the CDR3 reads CSANGLGTQYF. The DNA for the CDR3 is TGCAGTGCTAATGGGTTGGGGACCCAGTACTTC.

This chain uses TRBV6-5 with TRBJ2-7; 11 bases match TRBD1. CDR1 is MNHEY, CDR2 SVGAGI, per germline. V trimming: 5 bases; J trimming: 5 bases; junction bases outside the gene matches: 8. This CDR3 region has 15 residues. The CDR3 nucleotides read TGTGCCAGCAGTCCGAGGACAGGGGGCCTGGACGAGCAGTACTTC. Residues: CASSPRTGGLDEQYF.

V is TRBV15 and J is TRBJ2-7, with TRBD2 as a possible D gene (6 bases). CDR1 and CDR2 from the germline V gene are LNHNV and YYDKDF (reference sequence). CDR3 length: 15 amino acids. Trimming removed 0 bases from V and 3 bases from J, with 12 bases in between. The CDR3 here is CATSRDPAGYYEQYF. As DNA, the CDR3 is TGTGCCACCAGCAGAGATCCGGCGGGATACTACGAGCAGTACTTC.

This clone was seen just once. The chain uses TRBV19 and TRBJ1-1, with no clear D. The V and J ends lost 5 bases and 1 base respectively, with 20 bases between them. Germline V gene sequence: CDR1 LNHDA, CDR2 SQIVND (reference sequence). This CDR3 is built from 17 residues. CDR3 DNA: TGTGCCAGTAGTCAACTCATAAGGCCTGGGAGGAACACTGAAGCTTTCTTT. It codes for CASSQLIRPGRNTEAFF. The complete variable domain, with remaining parts taken from reference TRBV19 and TRBJ1-1, reads DGGITQSPKYLFRKEGQNVTLSCEQNLNHDAMYWYRQDPGQGLRLIYYSQIVNDFQKGDIAEGYSVSREKKESFPLTVTSAQKNPTAFYLCASSQLIRPGRNTEAFFGQGTRLTVV.